This T cell receptor (beta chain) was retrieved from a study of tumor-infiltrating lymphocytes in glioblastoma multiforme. Relative to its sample, this clonotype is medium-sized. Three nested ARM-PCR rounds with V-beta and C-beta primers built TCRB libraries. TCRB cDNA was made from around 0.5 ug total RNA. From the multiplex PCR reads, TCRdb called clonotypes with MiXCR, one entry per CDR3 protein. The table has around 10,000 distinct CDR3 sequences, less than 75% seen once. Per the germline V gene, CDR1 is DFQATT and CDR2 is SNEGSKA (reference sequence). V lost 4 bases, J lost 5 bases, and 8 bases stayed unmatched. CDR3 length: 14 amino acids.

This TCR was sampled from a male donor with glioblastoma. The gene calls are TRBV20-1 and TRBJ2-7, with 10 nucleotides matching TRBD2. The sequenced sample consisted of brain tumor tissue. CDR3 sequence reads: CSAKSWTSGNEQYF. As DNA, the CDR3 is TGCAGTGCTAAAAGCTGGACTAGCGGCAACGAGCAGTACTTC.